The 26 T cell receptor beta chains given below trace back to one sample, sequenced in a study of T-cell memory formation after mild COVID-19. Each CDR3 protein is one row after TCRdb ran MiXCR on the 5' RACE reads. The data show about 440,000 distinct CDR3 sequences, 20% seen once. The source material was PBMCs or a T cell subset sorted from them (not recorded which). The receptors were gathered from an adult woman who had mild COVID-19 (a few samples of this study predate the infection). Cell type and time point are not known.

The J gene is TRBJ1-2, the V gene TRBV2; tentatively, D is TRBD1 (6 bases). V lost 5 bases, J lost 2 bases, and 12 bases lay in between. In germline, CDR1 is SNHLY, CDR2 FYNNEI. The CDR3 extends over 14 amino acids. The CDR3 DNA sequence: TGTGCCAGCAGTATGGGGGCGGTGAACTATGGCTACACCTTC. Its translation: CASSMGAVNYGYTF.

This clonotype was seen a few times. The V call is TRBV7-8, the J call TRBJ2-3; D is perhaps TRBD1 (6 bases). Trimming took 6 bases from V and 3 from J, leaving 19 bases between them. This CDR3 spans 16 amino acids. CDR1 SGHVS and CDR2 FQNEAQ come from the germline V gene. The CDR3 loop is CASRKATGLRTDTQYF. The DNA for the CDR3 is TGTGCCAGCAGAAAAGCGACAGGTCTCAGGACAGATACGCAGTATTTT.

The gene calls are TRBV30 and TRBJ1-2, with TRBD1 matching 9 bases. Germline CDR1 reads GTSNPN; CDR2 reads SVGIG (reference sequence). V was pared by 7 bases and J by 8 bases, with 14 bases of the junction left unmatched. This CDR3 region has 14 residues. The CDR3 DNA reads as TGTGCCTCCATCAGACAGGGGGGCCCGACCGGCTACACCTTC. It encodes CASIRQGGPTGYTF.

This clonotype was observed a single time. The chain combines TRBV6-5 with TRBJ1-6, with D maybe TRBD1 (5 bases). The germline V gene has CDR1 MNHEY and CDR2 SVGAGI. The V and J ends lost 8 bases and 0 bases respectively, with 11 bases between them. This CDR3 is built from 15 residues. CDR3 in DNA: TGTGCCAGCGGGGACGAGAGCTCCTATAATTCACCCCTCCACTTT. Encoded protein: CASGDESSYNSPLHF.

The J gene is TRBJ2-7, the V gene TRBV5-4, with TRBD1 as a possible D gene (6 bases). V was shortened by 2 bases and J by 0 bases, with 12 bases between the two germline ends. The V gene's germline CDR1 is SGHNT and CDR2 YYREEE (reference sequence). The CDR3 spans 15 residues. The CDR3 nucleotides read TGTGCCAGCAGCTTCAAAAACAGGGACTCCTACGAGCAGTACTTC. This translates into CASSFKNRDSYEQYF.

The chain recombines TRBV5-1 with TRBJ2-1; 9 bases align to TRBD2. This CDR3 region has 17 residues. Germline assignment: CDR1 SGHRS and CDR2 YFSETQ. The J segment lost 5 bases and the V segment lost 0 bases, leaving 9 bases of the junction unmatched. The CDR3: CASSLGFSASGNNEQFF. The CDR3, as DNA: TGCGCCAGCAGCTTGGGGTTCTCGGCTAGCGGGAACAATGAGCAGTTCTTC.

This clonotype occurred a few times. The chain joins TRBV12-3 or TRBV12-4 to TRBJ1-2; D gene uncertain. V was pared by 3 bases and J by 3 bases, with 5 bases between. The CDR3 loop spans 12 amino acids. This chain's CDR3 is CASSFGDYGYTF. The CDR3 DNA follows: TGTGCCAGCAGTTTTGGGGACTATGGCTACACCTTC.

This clonotype was detected once. The V call is TRBV24-1, the J call TRBJ1-1, with 7 nucleotides matching TRBD1. V lost 5 bases, J lost 2 bases, and 4 bases stayed unmatched. CDR1 is KGHDR and CDR2 is SFDVKD in the germline V gene. The CDR3 extends over 14 amino acids. CDR3: CATSVGGQNTEAFF. In nucleotides, the CDR3 is TGTGCCACCAGTGTAGGGGGCCAAAACACTGAAGCTTTCTTT.

This clonotype was counted once. V and J are TRBV11-2 and TRBJ2-1; 9 nucleotides match TRBD1. CDR3 length: 17 amino acids. Looked up from germline, CDR1 is SGHAT and CDR2 is FQNNGV. V was clipped by 5 bases and J by 5 bases; unmatched bases: 13. For the CDR3, the DNA is TGTGCCAGCAGCACCGCACAGGGGGCCCACTACAACAATGAGCAGTTCTTC. Residues: CASSTAQGAHYNNEQFF.

This clonotype was seen more than once but under ten times. The rearrangement uses TRBV4-1 and TRBJ2-7, with 7 nucleotides matching TRBD2. Germline loops: CDR1 MGHRA, CDR2 YSYEKL. The V and J ends lost 3 bases and 4 bases, in that order; junction bases with no gene match: 15. The CDR3 is 17 residues long. The CDR3 spells CASSHGRAGGSSYEQYF. The CDR3 region has the DNA TGCGCCAGCAGCCATGGACGGGCCGGGGGGAGTTCGTACGAGCAGTACTTC.

J is TRBJ2-3 and V is TRBV7-2; 8 nucleotides match TRBD2. Trimming cost V 2 bases and J 2 bases; bases outside gene matches: 6. The CDR3 consists of 16 residues. Germline CDR1 SGHTA, CDR2 FQGNSA. CDR3 protein: CASSLPGLALTDTQYF. CDR3 coding DNA: TGTGCCAGCAGCTTACCCGGACTAGCCCTCACAGATACGCAGTATTTT. Filled out from reference TRBV7-2 and TRBJ2-3, the complete variable domain reads GAGVSQSPSNKVTEKGKDVELRCDPISGHTALYWYRQSLGQGLEFLIYFQGNSAPDKSGLPSDRFSAERTGGSVSTLTIQRTQQEDSAVYLCASSLPGLALTDTQYFGPGTRLTVL.

The chain joins TRBV5-1 to TRBJ1-1; tentatively, D is TRBD1 (5 bases). V was pared by 0 bases and J by 6 bases, with 12 bases between. This CDR3 region has 14 residues. Germline CDR1 SGHRS, CDR2 YFSETQ. In nucleotides, the CDR3 is TGCGCCAGCAGCTTGGATCAGGGAGGCGCTGAAGCTTTCTTT. The encoded protein is CASSLDQGGAEAFF.

The J gene is TRBJ2-5, the V gene TRBV12-3 or TRBV12-4; 9 bases map to TRBD1. The ends lost 6 bases at V and 3 bases at J; junction bases unmatched: 8. The CDR3 is made up of 15 amino acids. This chain's CDR3 is CASSLTGTGKETQYF. CDR3 nucleotides: TGTGCCAGCAGCCTTACCGGGACAGGGAAAGAGACCCAGTACTTC.

A note on this clonotype: An end of the junction differs from the germline gene, which may be a read error. The rearrangement joins TRBV7-7 to TRBJ2-1; TRBD2 aligns across 9 bases. Per the germline V gene, CDR1 is SSHAT and CDR2 is FNYEAQ (reference sequence). CDR3 length: 17 residues. CDR3: CASSSYRWREGYNEQFF. Here the CDR3 DNA reads TGTGCTAGCAGCTCCTACCGATGGCGGGAGGGCTACAATGAGCAGTTCTTC.

This chain links TRBV12-3 or TRBV12-4 with TRBJ1-1, with D tentatively TRBD1 (5 bases). The CDR3 has 14 amino acids. V lost 5 bases, J lost 3 bases, and 13 bases lay in between. The CDR3 DNA follows: TGTGCCAGCAGTCAAATGGGGGGTTACACTGAAGCTTTCTTT. Translated, it gives CASSQMGGYTEAFF.

This clonotype was seen only a few times. V and J are TRBV18 and TRBJ1-2; D is unclear. The CDR3 is 13 residues long. Germline values: CDR1 KGHSH, CDR2 LQKENI. Trimming took off 4 bases at V and 6 bases at J, with 12 bases between the two ends. This CDR3 is CASSQDGRDGYTF. The CDR3 DNA reads as TGTGCCAGCTCACAAGACGGGCGGGATGGCTACACCTTC.

This clonotype was counted a few times. This rearrangement joins TRBV5-1 to TRBJ2-7, with TRBD1 as a possible D gene (6 bases). Deletions cut 5 bases from V and 3 bases from J, with 15 bases between. CDR1 is SGHRS and CDR2 is YFSETQ in the germline V gene. The CDR3 has 14 residues. Here the CDR3 reads CASRRTDQNYEQYF. The DNA for the CDR3 is TGCGCCAGCAGACGGACAGACCAAAACTACGAGCAGTACTTC.

This clonotype was recorded at least ten times. J is TRBJ2-3 and V is TRBV5-1; D may be TRBD1 (8 bases). Germline assignment: CDR1 SGHRS and CDR2 YFSETQ. Trimming removed 6 bases from V and 4 bases from J, with 18 bases in between. CDR3 length: 15 residues. The CDR3 nucleotides are TGCGCCAGCACGCAAGACAGGGGAGGGTCAGATACGCAGTATTTT. This gives the protein CASTQDRGGSDTQYF.

This clonotype was counted a few times. The gene calls are TRBV4-2 and TRBJ2-3; 7 nucleotides align to TRBD1. Germline values: CDR1 LGHNA, CDR2 YNFKEQ. V was clipped by 4 bases and J by 8 bases; unmatched bases: 6. This CDR3 comprises 13 residues. This CDR3 reads CASSPQGTATQYF. CDR3 nucleotide sequence: TGTGCCAGCAGCCCACAGGGGACGGCTACGCAGTATTTT.

This clonotype was seen repeatedly, ten times or more. This rearrangement joins TRBV12-3 or TRBV12-4 to TRBJ2-3; no clear D. The CDR3 totals 12 residues. V was clipped by 5 bases and J by 2 bases, with 5 bases between them. Written as DNA, the CDR3 is TGTGCCAGCAGTACCTACACAGATACGCAGTATTTT. It codes for CASSTYTDTQYF.

There are many counts of this clonotype. The rearrangement links TRBV30 to TRBJ2-2; the match to TRBD1 covers 7 bases. J lost 4 bases, V lost 2 bases, and 4 bases had no gene match. Germline loops: CDR1 GTSNPN, CDR2 SVGIG (reference sequence). The CDR3 extends over 14 amino acids. DNA for the CDR3: TGTGCCTGGAGTTGGGGACAGCCCACCGGGGAGCTGTTTTTT. Its protein is CAWSWGQPTGELFF.

The V and J genes are TRBV24-1 and TRBJ2-5; D unresolved. Per germline, CDR1 KGHDR and CDR2 SFDVKD. The CDR3 is 15 residues long. V dropped 4 bases and J dropped 2 bases, with 13 bases sitting between them. The CDR3 sequence: CATSDPLLPQETQYF. As DNA, the CDR3 is TGTGCCACCAGTGACCCCCTATTACCTCAAGAGACCCAGTACTTC.

This clonotype was seen a handful of times. The genes are TRBV29-1 and TRBJ2-7; D unresolved. Germline CDR1 and CDR2: SQVTM and ANQGSEA. Trimming left V 6 bases short and J 6 bases short, with 12 bases between. The CDR3 contains 11 residues. Here the CDR3 DNA reads TGCAGCGTGCAAGATCCTGGCGAGCAGTACTTC. Protein sequence: CSVQDPGEQYF.

In this sample, this clonotype turned up a few times. The chain's CDR3 is CASSVQGRNTEAFF. In DNA, the CDR3 is TGTGCCAGCAGTGTTCAAGGACGAAACACTGAAGCTTTCTTT. V is TRBV2 and J is TRBJ1-1; D is uncertain. V was trimmed by 4 bases and J by 2 bases, leaving 11 bases between them. CDR3 length: 14 residues. Germline V CDR1 and CDR2: SNHLY, FYNNEI.

J is TRBJ2-1 and V is TRBV7-6; 10 positions match TRBD2. Germline trimming cut 3 bases from V and 2 bases from J; bases unmatched to any gene: 13. Germline-derived CDR1 and CDR2 are SGHVS and FNYEAQ. The CDR3 sequence is 19 residues long. CDR3: CASSLRLAGEVGAYNEQFF. CDR3 in DNA: TGTGCCAGCAGCTTGCGTCTAGCGGGGGAGGTAGGCGCCTACAATGAGCAGTTCTTC.

The J gene is TRBJ2-2, the V gene TRBV27; perhaps TRBD2 as D (5 bases). Germline V lookup: CDR1 MNHEY, CDR2 SMNVEV (reference sequence). The CDR3 has 16 amino acids. Trimming removed 1 base from V and 2 bases from J, with 11 bases in between. In nucleotides, the CDR3 is TGTGCCAGCAGTTTATATGGGAGTCTTAACACCGGGGAGCTGTTTTTT. This sequence encodes CASSLYGSLNTGELFF.